This T cell receptor beta chain appears in the sequencing data of a study of T cells in Graves' hyperthyroidism and ophthalmopathy. Study conclusions and caveats: Patients with ophthalmopathy were separated from those with stable hyperthyroidism by a 13 V-J model. Most thyroid clonotypes expanded above 0.001 appeared in blood too.

RNA transcripts gave rise to amplified TCR beta CDR3 regions. The HTBI primer set was used in a first-round RT-PCR of the TCR CDR3. TCRdb re-called the multiplex PCR reads with MiXCR, one entry per CDR3 protein. The table records 250,000 to 350,000 distinct CDR3 sequences, over 15% of them present only once. Concerning this clonotype itself: What it binds is unknown. A much larger clone lies one base from this, so it may be a read error.

The study included ophthalmopathy patients with Clinical Activity Score at least 3, NOSPECS grade at least 4 and duration under 3 months. The receptor comes from a woman aged 55-70 years with Graves' ophthalmopathy. Sequenced input: blood.

The CDR3 DNA reads as TGTGCCAGCAGTTGGGAAAGAGGCAGGGGTGGCAATGAGCAGTTCTTC. Translated: CASSWERGRGGNEQFF. The chain employs TRBV6-5 and TRBJ2-1, with D tentatively TRBD1 (6 bases). V was trimmed by 4 bases and J by 6 bases, leaving 19 bases between them. This CDR3 region has 16 residues. Germline CDR1 reads MNHEY; CDR2 reads SVGAGI.